Listed below are T cell receptor beta chains from one sample, sequenced in a study of Ad26.COV2.S vaccination and SARS-CoV-2 variants. Clones were sequenced by immunoSEQ multiplex PCR, and TCRdb holds only the in-frame ones, with some missing. This table has about 680,000 clones, more than 80% appearing once. The specimen was peripheral blood, collected in a trial of Ad26.COV2.S vaccine versus placebo. Receptors originate from a person between 18 and 65 years old who received the Ad26.COV2.S COVID-19 vaccine or a placebo. The CDR3 runs from the conserved cysteine through the conserved F or W. Fields, in order: CDR3 length, V gene, J gene, CDR3 protein.

CDR3 length: 12
V gene: TRBV5-1
J gene: TRBJ2-7
CDR3 protein: CASSFGLYEQYF

CDR3 length: 11
V gene: TRBV6-2/TRBV6-3
J gene: TRBJ1-2
CDR3 protein: CASSQGLGYTF

CDR3 length: 12
V gene: TRBV29-1
J gene: TRBJ2-1
CDR3 protein: CSVEDIGNEQFF

CDR3 length: 12
V gene: TRBV7-9
J gene: TRBJ1-6
CDR3 protein: CASSRVNSPLHF

CDR3 length: 13
V gene: TRBV11-2
J gene: TRBJ2-2
CDR3 protein: CASTGQTTGELFF

CDR3 length: 15
V gene: TRBV6-1
J gene: TRBJ1-1
CDR3 protein: CASSEWTGGRAEAFF

CDR3 length: 13
V gene: TRBV24-1
J gene: TRBJ1-1
CDR3 protein: CATSEAGDTEAFF

CDR3 length: 14
V gene: TRBV15
J gene: TRBJ2-1
CDR3 protein: CATSRGEGYNEQFF

CDR3 length: 13
V gene: TRBV6-5
J gene: TRBJ1-2
CDR3 protein: CASSLDRGYGYTF

CDR3 length: 15
V gene: TRBV5-4
J gene: TRBJ1-2
CDR3 protein: CASSLRDRGLYGYTF

CDR3 length: 13
V gene: TRBV19
J gene: TRBJ2-7
CDR3 protein: CASSIEATYEQYF

CDR3 length: 14
V gene: TRBV19
J gene: TRBJ2-1
CDR3 protein: CASALNFAVNEQFF

CDR3 length: 15
V gene: TRBV7-7
J gene: TRBJ2-2
CDR3 protein: CASSPGQGRAGELFF

CDR3 length: 15
V gene: TRBV5-1
J gene: TRBJ2-3
CDR3 protein: CASSPQGIGADTQYF

CDR3 length: 15
V gene: TRBV11-2
J gene: TRBJ2-5
CDR3 protein: CASSPPRTGRETQYF

CDR3 length: 11
V gene: TRBV10-3
J gene: TRBJ2-7
CDR3 protein: CAISQEIEQYF

CDR3 length: 16
V gene: TRBV2
J gene: TRBJ1-5
CDR3 protein: CASRTEPGRPYQPQHF

CDR3 length: 15
V gene: TRBV9
J gene: TRBJ2-7
CDR3 protein: CASTPSALPSYEQYF

CDR3 length: 13
V gene: TRBV29-1
J gene: TRBJ2-5
CDR3 protein: CSVASGSQETQYF

CDR3 length: 14
V gene: TRBV5-6
J gene: TRBJ1-2
CDR3 protein: CASSGDRANYGYTF

CDR3 length: 12
V gene: TRBV2
J gene: TRBJ2-1
CDR3 protein: CASSRLAYEQFF

CDR3 length: 12
V gene: TRBV7-9
J gene: TRBJ2-5
CDR3 protein: CASTSPGETQYF

CDR3 length: 19
V gene: TRBV9
J gene: TRBJ1-6
CDR3 protein: CASSAFSGTGQTGDSPLHF

CDR3 length: 13
V gene: TRBV10-3
J gene: TRBJ1-1
CDR3 protein: CAISIQGATEAFF

CDR3 length: 13
V gene: TRBV18
J gene: TRBJ1-5
CDR3 protein: CASSQYSNQPQHF

CDR3 length: 16
V gene: TRBV6-5
J gene: TRBJ2-5
CDR3 protein: CASSYSVGTAMETQYF

CDR3 length: 16
V gene: TRBV18
J gene: TRBJ2-1
CDR3 protein: CASSPGLAGGQDEQFF

CDR3 length: 14
V gene: TRBV11-2
J gene: TRBJ1-5
CDR3 protein: CASSPDRGDQPQHF

CDR3 length: 14
V gene: TRBV5-1
J gene: TRBJ1-5
CDR3 protein: CASSLDGGNQPQHF

CDR3 length: 14
V gene: TRBV7-2
J gene: TRBJ1-2
CDR3 protein: CASSNNQGNYGYTF

CDR3 length: 15
V gene: TRBV6-5
J gene: TRBJ1-2
CDR3 protein: CASSQNSDSYYGYTF